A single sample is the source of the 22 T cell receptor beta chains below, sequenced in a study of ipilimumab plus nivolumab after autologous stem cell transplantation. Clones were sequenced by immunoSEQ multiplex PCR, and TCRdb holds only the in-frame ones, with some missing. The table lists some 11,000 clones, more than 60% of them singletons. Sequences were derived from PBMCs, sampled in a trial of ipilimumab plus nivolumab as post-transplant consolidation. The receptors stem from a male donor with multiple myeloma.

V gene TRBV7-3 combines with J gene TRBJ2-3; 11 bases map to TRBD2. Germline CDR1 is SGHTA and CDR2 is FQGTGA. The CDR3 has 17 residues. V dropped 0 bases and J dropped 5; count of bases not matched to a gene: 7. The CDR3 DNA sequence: TGTGCCAGCAGCTTAACCCCCAAACTAGCGGGGGAAGATACGCAGTATTTT. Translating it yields CASSLTPKLAGEDTQYF.

CDR3 sequence (DNA): TGTGCCAGCAGTGAACTACCGGGGCGGGGGGATGGTTACAATGAGCAGTTCTTC. Its protein product is CASSELPGRGDGYNEQFF. The chain has TRBV6-1 and TRBJ2-1, with 8 bases fitting TRBD2. The CDR3 sequence is 18 residues long. Germline loops: CDR1 MNHNS, CDR2 SASEGT. After removal of 2 bases from V and 4 bases from J, the junction contained 13 bases not matched to a gene.

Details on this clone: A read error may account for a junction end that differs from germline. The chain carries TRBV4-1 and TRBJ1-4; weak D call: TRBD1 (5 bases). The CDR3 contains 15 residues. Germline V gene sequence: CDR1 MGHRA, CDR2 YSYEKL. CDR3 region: CTSSQDAGEEEKLFF. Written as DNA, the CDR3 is TGCACCAGCAGCCAAGATGCGGGGGAGGAGGAAAAACTGTTTTTT.

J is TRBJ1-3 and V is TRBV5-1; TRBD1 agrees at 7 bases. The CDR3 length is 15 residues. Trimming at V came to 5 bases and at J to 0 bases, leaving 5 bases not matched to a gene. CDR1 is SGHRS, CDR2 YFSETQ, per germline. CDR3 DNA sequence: TGCGCCAGCAGGATGACAGGGAGCTCTGGAAACACCATATATTTT. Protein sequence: CASRMTGSSGNTIYF. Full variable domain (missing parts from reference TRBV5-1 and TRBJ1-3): KAGVTQTPRYLIKTRGQQVTLSCSPISGHRSVSWYQQTPGQGLQFLFEYFSETQRNKGNFPGRFSGRQFSNSRSEMNVSTLELGDSALYLCASRMTGSSGNTIYFGEGSWLTVV.

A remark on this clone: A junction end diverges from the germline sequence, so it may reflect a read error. The CDR3, as DNA: TGTGCCAGTAGTTTCCGGACAGGGGGGATGGCGTTC. Its translation is CASSFRTGGMAF. The chain employs TRBV19 and TRBJ1-2; 10 bases map to TRBD1. Germline CDR1 LNHDA, CDR2 SQIVND (reference sequence). CDR3 size: 12 residues.

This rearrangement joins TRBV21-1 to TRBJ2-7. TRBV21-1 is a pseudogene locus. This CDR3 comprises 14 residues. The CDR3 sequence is CASSGNRRPYEQYF. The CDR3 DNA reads TGTGCCAGCAGCGGGAACCGCAGGCCCTACGAGCAGTACTTC.

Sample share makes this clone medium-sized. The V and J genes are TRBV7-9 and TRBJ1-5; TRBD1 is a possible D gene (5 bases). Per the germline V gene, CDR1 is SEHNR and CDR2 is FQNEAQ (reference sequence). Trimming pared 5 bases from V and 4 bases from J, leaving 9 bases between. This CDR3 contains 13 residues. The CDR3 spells CASSLGPNQPQHF. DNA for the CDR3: TGTGCCAGCAGCCTGGGACCAAATCAGCCCCAGCATTTT.

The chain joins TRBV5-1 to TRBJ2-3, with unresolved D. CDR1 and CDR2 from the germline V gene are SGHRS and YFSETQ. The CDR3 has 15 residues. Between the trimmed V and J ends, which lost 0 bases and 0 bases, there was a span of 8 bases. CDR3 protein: CASSLVLDSTDTQYF. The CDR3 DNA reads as TGCGCCAGCAGCTTGGTTCTTGACAGCACAGATACGCAGTATTTT.

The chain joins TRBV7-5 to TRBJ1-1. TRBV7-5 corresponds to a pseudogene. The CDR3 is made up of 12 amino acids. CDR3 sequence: CASSFTGQDAFF. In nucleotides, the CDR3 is TGTGCCAGCAGCTTCACGGGGCAAGACGCTTTCTTT.

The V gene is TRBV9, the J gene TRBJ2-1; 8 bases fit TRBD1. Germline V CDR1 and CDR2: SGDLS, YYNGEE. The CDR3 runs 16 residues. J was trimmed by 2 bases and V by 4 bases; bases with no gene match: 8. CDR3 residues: CASSQTTGVTYNEQFF. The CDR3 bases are TGTGCCAGCAGCCAAACGACAGGGGTAACCTACAATGAGCAGTTCTTC.

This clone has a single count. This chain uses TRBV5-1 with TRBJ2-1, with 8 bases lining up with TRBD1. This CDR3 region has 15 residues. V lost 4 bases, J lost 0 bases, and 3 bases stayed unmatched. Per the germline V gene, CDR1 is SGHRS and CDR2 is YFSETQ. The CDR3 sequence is CASSITGGSYNEQFF. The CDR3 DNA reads TGCGCCAGCAGCATCACAGGGGGCTCCTACAATGAGCAGTTCTTC.

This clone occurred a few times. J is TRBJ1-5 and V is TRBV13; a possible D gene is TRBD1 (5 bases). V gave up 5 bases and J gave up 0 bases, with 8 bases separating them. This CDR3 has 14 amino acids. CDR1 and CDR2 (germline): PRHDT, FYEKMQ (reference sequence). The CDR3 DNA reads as TGTGCCAGCAGCCGGGGCCTTAGCAATCAGCCCCAGCATTTT. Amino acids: CASSRGLSNQPQHF.

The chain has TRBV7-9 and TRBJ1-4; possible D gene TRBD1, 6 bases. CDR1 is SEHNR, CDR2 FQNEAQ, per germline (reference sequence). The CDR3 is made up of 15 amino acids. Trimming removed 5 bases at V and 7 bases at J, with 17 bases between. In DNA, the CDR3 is TGTGCCAGCAGCCCGATCGGGAGGGGGGGTGAAAAACTGTTTTTT. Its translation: CASSPIGRGGEKLFF.

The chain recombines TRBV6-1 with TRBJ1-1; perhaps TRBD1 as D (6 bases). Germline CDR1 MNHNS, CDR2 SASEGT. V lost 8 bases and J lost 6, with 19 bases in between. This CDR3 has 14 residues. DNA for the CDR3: TGTGCCAGCTTATTAGGGGGGCGCGACTCTGAAGCTTTCTTT. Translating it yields CASLLGGRDSEAFF.

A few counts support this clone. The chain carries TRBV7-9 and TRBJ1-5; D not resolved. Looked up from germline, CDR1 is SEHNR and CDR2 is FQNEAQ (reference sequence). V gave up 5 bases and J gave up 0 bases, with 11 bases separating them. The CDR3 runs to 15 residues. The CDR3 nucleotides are TGTGCCAGCAGCCTCGGGCAGTTTAGCAATCAGCCCCAGCATTTT. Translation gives CASSLGQFSNQPQHF.

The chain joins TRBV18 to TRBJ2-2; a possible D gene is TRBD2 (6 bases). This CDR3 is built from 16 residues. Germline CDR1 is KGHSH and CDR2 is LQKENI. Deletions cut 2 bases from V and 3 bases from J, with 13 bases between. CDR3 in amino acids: CASSPALASHTGELFF. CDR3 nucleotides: TGTGCCAGCTCACCAGCGCTAGCGTCCCACACCGGGGAGCTGTTTTTT.

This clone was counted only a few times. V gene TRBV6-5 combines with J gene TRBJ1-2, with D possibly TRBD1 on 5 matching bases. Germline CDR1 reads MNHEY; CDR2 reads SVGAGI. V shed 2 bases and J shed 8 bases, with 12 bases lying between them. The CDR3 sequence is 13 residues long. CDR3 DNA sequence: TGTGCCAGCAGTTACACTTCTGGGGGGGGCTACACCTTC. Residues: CASSYTSGGGYTF.

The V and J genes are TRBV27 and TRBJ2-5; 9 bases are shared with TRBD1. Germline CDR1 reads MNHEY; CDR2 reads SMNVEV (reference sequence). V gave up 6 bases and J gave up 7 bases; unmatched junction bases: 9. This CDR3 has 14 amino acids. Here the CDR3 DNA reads TGTGCCAGCAGAACCGGGACAGGGAGTTTGACCCAGTACTTC. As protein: CASRTGTGSLTQYF.

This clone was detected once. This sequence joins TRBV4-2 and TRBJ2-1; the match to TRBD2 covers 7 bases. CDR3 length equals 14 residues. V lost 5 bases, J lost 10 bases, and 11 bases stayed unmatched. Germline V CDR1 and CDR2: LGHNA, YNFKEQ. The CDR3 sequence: CASSFNRGDLEQFF. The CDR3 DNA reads TGTGCCAGCAGCTTTAACCGGGGGGACTTAGAGCAGTTCTTC.

In DNA form, the CDR3 reads TGTGCCAGCAGCCCCGGCAGCGCGGGGGGGCGTTTCGCCAAAAACATTCAGTACTTC. Translating it yields CASSPGSAGGRFAKNIQYF. The rearrangement links TRBV7-6 to TRBJ2-4, with 9 bases aligning to TRBD2. The CDR3 extends over 19 amino acids. J was trimmed by 1 base and V by 5 bases; bases with no gene match: 15. Germline values: CDR1 SGHVS, CDR2 FNYEAQ.

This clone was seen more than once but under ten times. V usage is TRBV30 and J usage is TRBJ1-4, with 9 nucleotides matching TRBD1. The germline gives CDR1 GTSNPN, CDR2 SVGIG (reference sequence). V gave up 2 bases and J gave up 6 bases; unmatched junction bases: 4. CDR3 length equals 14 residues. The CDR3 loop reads CAWSPGQGYEKLFF. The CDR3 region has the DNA TGTGCCTGGAGTCCGGGACAGGGTTATGAAAAACTGTTTTTT. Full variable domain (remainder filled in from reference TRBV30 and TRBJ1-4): SQTIHQWPATLVQPVGSPLSLECTVEGTSNPNLYWYRQAAGRGLQLLFYSVGIGQISSEVPQNLSASRPQDRQFILSSKKLLLSDSGFYLCAWSPGQGYEKLFFGSGTQLSVL.

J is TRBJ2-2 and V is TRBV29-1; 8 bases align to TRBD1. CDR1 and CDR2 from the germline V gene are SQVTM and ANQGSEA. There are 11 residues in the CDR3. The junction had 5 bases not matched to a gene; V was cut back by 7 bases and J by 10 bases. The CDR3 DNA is TGCAGCGCGACGGACAGGGAGGAGCTGTTTTTT. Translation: CSATDREELFF.